This TCR beta chain was found in a study of multiple sclerosis patients with progressive multifocal leukoencephalopathy. Study results and caveats: In most PML patients, TRB repertoires appeared less diverse by entropy.

Remarks on this clone: The antigen is unknown.

Sequencing was performed with immunoSEQ multiplex PCR; in TCRdb, only in-frame clones are kept and a portion is missing. The sample yields roughly 28,000 clones, roughly 91% seen once. Time point defined: before natalizumab initiation. The T0 samples predate the first natalizumab infusion. The TCR sequence derives from a human donor with multiple sclerosis. The material sequenced was PBMCs.

In nucleotides, the CDR3 is TGTGCCAGTAGTATCAGGAACACTGAAGCTTTCTTT. It yields the protein CASSIRNTEAFF. The chain links TRBV19 to TRBJ1-1; D is undetermined. V lost 3 bases to trimming and J lost 1 base, with 3 bases between them. Germline CDR1 is LNHDA and CDR2 is SQIVND (reference sequence). This CDR3 is 12 amino acids long.